A single sample gave rise to the 21 T cell receptor beta chains below, sequenced in a study of T cells in Graves' hyperthyroidism and ophthalmopathy. The CDR3 regions of TCR beta were amplified from RNA transcripts. Initially, a first-round RT-PCR of the TCR CDR3 employed the HTBI primer set. TCRdb reanalysed the multiplex PCR reads using MiXCR and keeps one entry per CDR3 protein. Of 700,000 to 950,000 distinct CDR3 sequences detected, about 35% appear once; the ten largest clones hold more than 25%. The sample consisted of blood. These receptor sequences come from a woman in her thirties or forties with Graves' hyperthyroidism.

The sample holds a few counts of this clonotype. The chain joins TRBV6-5 to TRBJ2-7; D assignment may be TRBD1 or TRBD2 (5 bases each). The CDR3 covers 15 residues. Trimming shortened V by 6 bases and J by 3 bases, and 18 bases separated the two germline ends. Germline-derived CDR1 and CDR2 are MNHEY and SVGAGI. The DNA of the CDR3 is TGTGCCAGCAGCTACGAGTGGGGGACCAACTACGAGCAGTACTTC. This codes for CASSYEWGTNYEQYF.

Notes on this clonotype: Possible read error: a much larger clone is one base away. The CDR3 does not close with the conserved phenylalanine or tryptophan, likely indicating a read error. The rearrangement links TRBV19 to TRBJ1-1; no firm D call. The ends were cut back, 7 bases at V and 0 bases at J, with 12 bases in the middle. CDR1 is LNHDA and CDR2 is SQIVND in the germline V gene (reference sequence). The CDR3 spans 14 residues. This CDR3 is CASTPSGMNTEAFL. CDR3 bases: TGTGCCAGTACCCCGAGCGGTATGAACACTGAAGCTTTCCTT.

The rearrangement joins TRBV29-1 to TRBJ1-4; TRBD1 might be the D (6 bases). Trimming took off 6 bases at V and 8 bases at J, with 16 bases between the two ends. The CDR3 loop spans 13 amino acids. Germline values: CDR1 SQVTM, CDR2 ANQGSEA. CDR3 sequence: CSVSSGGAEKLFF. In DNA, the CDR3 is TGCAGCGTCTCAAGCGGGGGGGCAGAAAAACTGTTTTTT.

V and J are TRBV25-1 and TRBJ1-3; D call uncertain. This CDR3 is 14 amino acids long. Deletions cut 6 bases from V and 2 bases from J, with 11 bases between. Germline CDR1 reads MGHDK; CDR2 reads SYGVNS. The CDR3 protein is CASSSGWPGNTIYF. Here the CDR3 DNA reads TGTGCCAGCAGCTCGGGCTGGCCTGGAAACACCATATATTTT.

The chain has TRBV25-1 and TRBJ1-2, with D unresolved. With 8 bases removed from V and 6 bases from J, the gap between germline ends came to 10 bases. The CDR3 runs 11 residues. CDR1 and CDR2 from the germline V gene are MGHDK and SYGVNS. In nucleotides, the CDR3 is TGTGCCAGCTTGGAAGGGCATGGCTACACCTTC. Protein sequence: CASLEGHGYTF.

This clonotype appeared many times. CDR3 nucleotide sequence: TGCAGTGCTAGAGCTGTGTACCAAGAGACCCAGTACTTC. This sequence encodes CSARAVYQETQYF. V and J are TRBV20-1 and TRBJ2-5; D ambiguous. V was clipped by 1 base and J by 0 bases, with 6 bases between them. The CDR3 is 13 amino acids. Germline CDR1 is DFQATT and CDR2 is SNEGSKA (reference sequence).

In its sample, this clonotype was seen many times. V gene TRBV10-3 combines with J gene TRBJ2-2; no definite D call. This CDR3 spans 13 amino acids. Trimming cost V 6 bases and J 4 bases, with 9 bases left between them. Germline loops: CDR1 ENHRY, CDR2 SYGVKD. The CDR3 protein is CAISPDGTGELFF. Here the CDR3 DNA reads TGTGCCATCAGCCCGGACGGCACCGGGGAGCTGTTTTTT.

This clonotype was observed a single time. A junction end diverges from the germline sequence, so it may reflect a read error. V usage is TRBV11-2 and J usage is TRBJ2-7; D tentatively fits TRBD1 or TRBD2 (5 bases each). Per germline, CDR1 SGHAT and CDR2 FQNNGV. The CDR3 loop spans 15 amino acids. The DNA of the CDR3 is TGTGCCAGCAGCTTAGTTGAAGGGACCGGCTACGAGCAGTCCTTC. Protein sequence: CASSLVEGTGYEQSF.

This clonotype was observed many times. The J gene is TRBJ2-5, the V gene TRBV10-3; 8 bases are a match to TRBD2. Germline CDR1 and CDR2: ENHRY and SYGVKD. The V segment lost 3 bases and the J segment 5 bases; nucleotides outside the gene matches: 5. There are 14 residues in the CDR3. CDR3 sequence (DNA): TGTGCCATCAGTGACCAGCGGGGGTATGAGACCCAGTACTTC. This encodes CAISDQRGYETQYF.

The count of this clonotype is one. V usage is TRBV7-9 and J usage is TRBJ1-5; D is unresolved. V was cut by 1 base and J by 2 bases, with 18 bases left in between. Germline CDR1 SEHNR, CDR2 FQNEAQ (reference sequence). The length of the CDR3 is 18 residues. CDR3 nucleotides: TGTGCCAGCAGCTTAGGGTGGAATGGAGGGATGGGCAATCAGCCCCAGCATTTT. Amino acids: CASSLGWNGGMGNQPQHF.

This clonotype was observed a few times. This chain connects TRBV29-1 to TRBJ2-5, with a weak D call TRBD1 (5 bases). This CDR3 region has 12 residues. V was pared by 8 bases and J by 2 bases, with 12 bases between. Germline CDR1 is SQVTM and CDR2 is ANQGSEA. The CDR3 DNA reads TGCAGCATCAGACAGCCACAAGAGACCCAGTACTTC. Protein: CSIRQPQETQYF.

This chain joins TRBV25-1 and TRBJ2-5; D is ambiguous. V lost 8 bases, J lost 5 bases, and 18 bases lay in between. This CDR3 is 14 amino acids long. The germline CDR1 and CDR2 sequences are MGHDK and SYGVNS. CDR3 sequence reads: CASSPVKTTETQYF. CDR3 nucleotide sequence: TGTGCCAGCTCACCAGTTAAGACCACGGAGACCCAGTACTTC.

V gene TRBV28 combines with J gene TRBJ1-1; D may be TRBD1 (6 bases). Germline-derived CDR1 and CDR2 are MDHEN and SYDVKM. This CDR3 spans 15 amino acids. V was trimmed by 6 bases and J by 8 bases, leaving 22 bases between them. CDR3 DNA: TGTGCCAGCAGGACCGAGGGGGTAGGAAAAATGGAAGCTTTCTTT. Translated: CASRTEGVGKMEAFF.

This chain joins TRBV4-3 and TRBJ1-4, with D tentatively TRBD1 (5 bases). Germline V CDR1 and CDR2: LGHNA, YSLEER. The CDR3 extends over 13 amino acids. The ends were cut back, 1 base at V and 8 bases at J, with 8 bases in the middle. This CDR3 is CASSQGNREKLFF. CDR3 DNA sequence: TGCGCCAGCAGCCAAGGAAACAGGGAAAAACTGTTTTTT.

This clonotype was seen at least ten times. The chain uses TRBV7-9 and TRBJ1-2; D not resolved. The CDR3 has 14 amino acids. From germline, CDR1 is SEHNR and CDR2 FQNEAQ (reference sequence). Trimming took off 5 bases at V and 9 bases at J, with 19 bases between the two ends. This CDR3 is CASSPTRNFLSYTF. CDR3 sequence (DNA): TGTGCCAGCAGCCCAACTCGGAATTTCTTGAGCTACACCTTC.

V usage is TRBV7-2 and J usage is TRBJ2-7; no definite D call. Between the trimmed V and J ends, which lost 5 bases and 3 bases, there was a span of 17 bases. The CDR3 sequence is 15 residues long. Germline values: CDR1 SGHTA, CDR2 FQGNSA. CDR3 loop: CASSQDSVEVYEQYF. The CDR3 nucleotides are TGTGCCAGCAGCCAAGACTCAGTAGAGGTCTACGAGCAGTACTTC.

This clonotype was counted many times. V usage is TRBV11-2 and J usage is TRBJ1-6; D remains ambiguous. This CDR3 comprises 13 residues. In germline, CDR1 is SGHAT, CDR2 FQNNGV. Trimming removed 4 bases from V and 7 bases from J, with 8 bases in between. CDR3 nucleotides: TGTGCCAGCAGCTCCGAGTCAAATTCACCCCTCCACTTT. Its protein product is CASSSESNSPLHF.

This clonotype was observed many times. The chain carries TRBV10-2 and TRBJ1-1; no firm D call. CDR3 size: 15 residues. Per the germline V gene, CDR1 is WSHSY and CDR2 is SAAADI. V was pared by 7 bases and J by 4 bases, with 19 bases between. CDR3 residues: CASTQVRGTGTEAFF. In DNA, the CDR3 is TGCGCCAGCACCCAGGTACGGGGTACGGGCACTGAAGCTTTCTTT.

In its sample, this clonotype was seen a few times. The V and J genes are TRBV20-1 and TRBJ2-5; 14 nucleotides agree with TRBD2. V shed 0 bases, J shed 7 bases, and the junction held 16 bases outside the gene matches. CDR1 and CDR2 from the germline V gene are DFQATT and SNEGSKA (reference sequence). This CDR3 is built from 19 residues. In DNA form, the CDR3 reads TGCAGTGCTAGAGAATTTACCGGGACTAGCGGGAGTCCGGGAGGGACCCAGTACTTC. Its protein is CSAREFTGTSGSPGGTQYF.

This clonotype has just a few counts. The chain employs TRBV4-1 and TRBJ2-5; no clear D gene. CDR3 length: 15 amino acids. Germline values: CDR1 MGHRA, CDR2 YSYEKL. V shed 0 bases and J shed 4 bases, with 12 bases lying between them. This CDR3 is CASSQERTVGETQYF. The CDR3 region has the DNA TGCGCCAGCAGCCAAGAAAGGACGGTTGGAGAGACCCAGTACTTC.

The V call is TRBV7-9, the J call TRBJ2-2; perhaps TRBD2 as D (5 bases). There are 15 residues in the CDR3. Germline CDR1 SEHNR, CDR2 FQNEAQ (reference sequence). Trimming took off 2 bases at V and 7 bases at J, with 14 bases between the two ends. CDR3 nucleotides: TGTGCCAGCAGCTTAACTTCGGGGTTGGACGGGGAGCTGTTTTTT. Translated, it gives CASSLTSGLDGELFF.